Shown below are 6 T cell receptor beta chains from a single sample sequenced in a study of blood T cell repertoires in COVID-19. Using immunoSEQ multiplex PCR, the repertoire was profiled, and TCRdb retains in-frame clones only, with some absent. The sample yields roughly 230,000 clones, roughly 84% seen once. Input material: peripheral blood. The source is a man aged 50 to 59 with active or convalescent COVID-19.

This sequence joins TRBV5-1 and TRBJ2-1; 9 nucleotides line up with TRBD1. Losses at the gene ends were 4 bases for V and 8 bases for J; bases not matched to a gene: 7. Germline CDR1 is SGHRS and CDR2 is YFSETQ. The CDR3 extends over 14 amino acids. This CDR3 is CASSPGTGSDEQFF. DNA for the CDR3: TGCGCCAGCAGCCCCGGGACAGGGTCCGATGAGCAGTTCTTC. The whole variable domain, filled in from reference TRBV5-1 and TRBJ2-1, reads KAGVTQTPRYLIKTRGQQVTLSCSPISGHRSVSWYQQTPGQGLQFLFEYFSETQRNKGNFPGRFSGRQFSNSRSEMNVSTLELGDSALYLCASSPGTGSDEQFFGPGTRLTVL.

There are a few counts of this clone. The chain links TRBV30 to TRBJ2-7; TRBD2 aligns across 9 bases. The J segment lost 2 bases and the V segment lost 5 bases, leaving 7 bases of the junction unmatched. Germline-derived CDR1 and CDR2 are GTSNPN and SVGIG (reference sequence). CDR3 length: 14 amino acids. This CDR3 is CAWESGGLPYEQYF. The DNA for the CDR3 is TGTGCCTGGGAGAGCGGGGGGCTCCCCTACGAGCAGTACTTC.

This clone was counted between two and nine times. This chain connects TRBV18 to TRBJ1-1; 8 bases line up with TRBD1. CDR1 KGHSH and CDR2 LQKENI come from the germline V gene. CDR3 size: 13 residues. Trimming at V came to 6 bases and at J to 4 bases, leaving 4 bases not matched to a gene. In nucleotides, the CDR3 is TGTGCCAGCTCGTCAGGGGGCGGCACTGAAGCTTTCTTT. Protein sequence: CASSSGGGTEAFF.

The rearrangement links TRBV7-2 to TRBJ1-1; no clear D gene. Germline V gene lookup returns CDR1 SGHTA and CDR2 FQGNSA. The ends were cut back, 5 bases at V and 3 bases at J, with 10 bases in the middle. The CDR3 runs 13 residues. CDR3 sequence: CASSLHYDTEAFF. Here the CDR3 DNA reads TGTGCCAGCAGCCTGCACTATGACACTGAAGCTTTCTTT.

The J gene is TRBJ2-5, the V gene TRBV11-3, with a weak D call TRBD1 (6 bases). The CDR3 is 16 amino acids. The germline V gene has CDR1 SGHNT and CDR2 YENEEA. Trimming took 2 bases from V and 2 from J, leaving 15 bases between them. As DNA, the CDR3 is TGTGCCAGCAGCTTATTATCCCGGACAGCTCAAGAGACCCAGTACTTC. This codes for CASSLLSRTAQETQYF.

The chain has TRBV6-5 and TRBJ1-1, with D tentatively TRBD1 (5 bases). The germline V gene encodes CDR1 MNHEY and CDR2 SVGAGI. This CDR3 comprises 13 residues. V lost 5 bases to trimming and J lost 7 bases, with 14 bases between them. The chain's CDR3 is CASSLQVLGEAFF. As DNA, the CDR3 is TGTGCCAGCAGTCTACAGGTGTTAGGTGAAGCTTTCTTT.